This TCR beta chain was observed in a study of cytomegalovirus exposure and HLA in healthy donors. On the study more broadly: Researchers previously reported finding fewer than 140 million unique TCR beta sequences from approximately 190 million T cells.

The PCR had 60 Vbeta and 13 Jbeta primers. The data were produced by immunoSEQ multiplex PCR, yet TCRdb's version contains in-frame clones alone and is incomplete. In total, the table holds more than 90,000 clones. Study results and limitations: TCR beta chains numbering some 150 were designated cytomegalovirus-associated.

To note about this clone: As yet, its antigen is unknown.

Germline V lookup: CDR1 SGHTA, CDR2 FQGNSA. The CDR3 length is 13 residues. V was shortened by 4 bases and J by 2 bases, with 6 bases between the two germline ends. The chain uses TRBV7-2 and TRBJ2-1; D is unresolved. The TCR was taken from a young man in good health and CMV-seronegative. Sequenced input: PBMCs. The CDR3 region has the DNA TGTGCCAGCAGCTCCACAGCCTACAATGAGCAGTTCTTC. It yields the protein CASSSTAYNEQFF.